A selection of T cell receptor beta chains follows, all from one sample in a study of shared clonotypes between healthy human individuals. The table came from immunoSEQ multiplex PCR; TCRdb's copy has only in-frame clones and leaves some out. The repertoire holds hundreds of thousands of clones, 95% to 97% seen once, with approximately 0.12% in the top ten. Sequencing used naive CD8+ T cells sorted from blood. Receptors were obtained from a woman aged 25 to 45 in good health. Each CDR3 is given with its conserved first and last residue. Each record gives: V gene, clone size, D gene, J gene, CDR3 DNA, CDR3 protein. A D gene is named only where the DNA matches it firmly. For some rows the clone size is stated as once, few or many, or as a class when expanded; others skip it.

TRBV28,NA,NA,TRBJ1-1,TGTGCCAGCAGCGAACAGGGTGAAGCTTTCTTT,CASSEQGEAFF
TRBV14,NA,NA,TRBJ2-7,TGTGCCAGCAGCCAAGTAGGAGGCAAGGCATACGAGCAGTACTTC,CASSQVGGKAYEQYF
TRBV27,NA,NA,TRBJ2-7,TGTGCCAGCAGTCACGGGACTCCCTACGAGCAGTACTTC,CASSHGTPYEQYF
TRBV28,NA,NA,TRBJ2-4,TGTGCCAGCAGAAGATCGGGCTCCCTTTTAGACATTCAGTACTTC,CASRRSGSLLDIQYF
TRBV9,NA,NA,TRBJ2-7,TGTGCCAGCAGCGTAGAGAGTGGGACTTACGAGCAGTACTTC,CASSVESGTYEQYF
TRBV28,NA,NA,TRBJ2-3,TGTGCCAGCAGAGATTCTAGCACAGATACGCAGTATTTT,CASRDSSTDTQYF
TRBV30,once,NA,TRBJ1-1,TGTGCCTGGAGAGAAGGGCGTGAAGCTTTCTTT,CAWREGREAFF
TRBV27,NA,TRBD2,TRBJ2-1,TGTGCCAGCAGTTTATCGGCTAGCGGGAGCTCCTACAATGAGCAGTTCTTC,CASSLSASGSSYNEQFF
TRBV7-9,NA,NA,TRBJ2-5,TGTGCCAGCAGAAAGGGATCCCAAGAGACCCAGTACTTC,CASRKGSQETQYF
TRBV27,NA,NA,TRBJ1-5,TGTGCCAGCAGTTCCCGGACAGACGATTCCAATCAGCCCCAGCATTTT,CASSSRTDDSNQPQHF
TRBV29-1,NA,NA,TRBJ2-5,TGCAGCGTTGAAGATACCGGGAGAGCGGTGCAGGAGACCCAGTACTTC,CSVEDTGRAVQETQYF
TRBV5-5,NA,TRBD1,TRBJ2-7,TGTGCCAGCAGCTTAGCTTCGGGACAGGGCTACGAGCAGTACTTC,CASSLASGQGYEQYF
TRBV19,NA,TRBD2,TRBJ2-1,TGTGCCAGTAGTATCCTTGGACTAGCGGGAGCCTACAATGAGCAGTTCTTC,CASSILGLAGAYNEQFF
TRBV4-1,once,NA,TRBJ2-1,TGCGCCAGCAGCCAAGAGATGGTCAATGAGCAGTTCTTC,CASSQEMVNEQFF
TRBV27,once,TRBD1,TRBJ2-1,TGTGCCAGCAGTTCAACAGGGGTCAATGAGCAGTTCTTC,CASSSTGVNEQFF
TRBV15,NA,TRBD1,TRBJ2-1,TGTGCCACCGCTAGAAAGACAGGGATTAACAATGAGCAGTTCTTC,CATARKTGINNEQFF
TRBV2,few,TRBD2,TRBJ2-7,TGTGCCAGCAGTGCCGGGACTACCTACGAGCAGTACTTC,CASSAGTTYEQYF
TRBV9,NA,TRBD2,TRBJ2-7,TGTGCCAGCAGCGAGGGACTAGCGGCCTACGAGCAGTACTTC,CASSEGLAAYEQYF
TRBV7-9,NA,NA,TRBJ2-4,TGTGCCAGCAGCTTAGGAAGGGGAGAGGACATTCAGTACTTC,CASSLGRGEDIQYF
TRBV6-1,NA,NA,TRBJ2-1,TGTGCCAGCAGGGGGGAGGAGGGAGAGCAGTTCTTC,CASRGEEGEQFF
TRBV4-1,NA,TRBD1,TRBJ1-1,TGCGCCAGCAGCCAAGGTACACAGGGGGCTTCTGAAGCTTTCTTT,CASSQGTQGASEAFF
TRBV7-9,NA,NA,TRBJ2-7,TGTGCCAGCAGCGCGTTACTAGGGTTTCGGGAGCAGTACTTC,CASSALLGFREQYF
TRBV10-2,NA,NA,TRBJ2-5,TGCGCCAGCGGCGGGGTGGGGGTTCAAGAGACCCAGTACTTC,CASGGVGVQETQYF
TRBV18,NA,NA,TRBJ1-5,TGTGCCAGCTCGCCGCAGTATATTGGGGACCTTCAGCCCCAGCATTTT,CASSPQYIGDLQPQHF
TRBV5-4,NA,TRBD1,TRBJ1-1,TGTGCCAGCAGCTTGGGGCAGGGGGCTGGTGAAGCTTTCTTT,CASSLGQGAGEAFF
TRBV27,NA,NA,TRBJ1-2,TGTGCCAGCAGTTTCGAGGGGAGGGATGGCTACACCTTC,CASSFEGRDGYTF